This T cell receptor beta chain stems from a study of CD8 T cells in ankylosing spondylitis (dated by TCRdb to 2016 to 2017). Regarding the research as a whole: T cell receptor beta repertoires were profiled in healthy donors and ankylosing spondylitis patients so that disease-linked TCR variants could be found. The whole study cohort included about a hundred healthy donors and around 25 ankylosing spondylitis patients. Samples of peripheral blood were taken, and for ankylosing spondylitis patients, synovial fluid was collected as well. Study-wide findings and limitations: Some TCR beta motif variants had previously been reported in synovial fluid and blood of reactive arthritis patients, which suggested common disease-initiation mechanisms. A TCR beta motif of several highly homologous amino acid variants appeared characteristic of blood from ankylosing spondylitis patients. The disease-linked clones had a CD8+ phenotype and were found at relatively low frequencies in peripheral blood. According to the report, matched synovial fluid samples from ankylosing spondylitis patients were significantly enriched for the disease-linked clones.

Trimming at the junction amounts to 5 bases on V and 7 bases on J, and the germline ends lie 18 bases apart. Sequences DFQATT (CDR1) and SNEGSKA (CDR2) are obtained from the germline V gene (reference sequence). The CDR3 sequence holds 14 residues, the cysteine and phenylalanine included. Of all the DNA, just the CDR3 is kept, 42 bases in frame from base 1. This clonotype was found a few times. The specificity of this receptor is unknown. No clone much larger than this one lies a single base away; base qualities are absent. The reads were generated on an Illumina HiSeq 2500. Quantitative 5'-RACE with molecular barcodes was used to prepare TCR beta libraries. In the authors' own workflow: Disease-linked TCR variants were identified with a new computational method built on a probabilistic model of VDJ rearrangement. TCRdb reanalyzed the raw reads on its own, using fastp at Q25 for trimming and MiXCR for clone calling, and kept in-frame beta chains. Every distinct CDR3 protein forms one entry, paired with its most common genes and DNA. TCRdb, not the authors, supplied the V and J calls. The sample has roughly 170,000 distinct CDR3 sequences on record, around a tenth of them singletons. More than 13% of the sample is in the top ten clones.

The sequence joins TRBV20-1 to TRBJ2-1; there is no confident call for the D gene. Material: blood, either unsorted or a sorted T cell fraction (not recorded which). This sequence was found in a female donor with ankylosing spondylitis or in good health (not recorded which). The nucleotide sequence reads TGCAGTGCTCGACCCTATTCCAACCTAAATGAGCAGTTCTTC. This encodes CSARPYSNLNEQFF.